This T cell receptor beta chain comes out of a study of T cell repertoires in aging, cancer and after chemotherapy. Study-wide context: Donor ages fell into six groups from 30 or younger up to 70 or older.

About this clonotype itself: Its antigen remains unidentified.

Multiplex touch-down PCR with TRB-A/B primers amplified rearranged V-D-J TRB sequences. TCRdb reprocessed the multiplex PCR reads via MiXCR and lists one record per CDR3 protein. The table has roughly 9,300 distinct CDR3 sequences, 30% to 40% seen once; the top ten hold roughly 1.7%. TCR beta rearrangements were amplified from peripheral blood genomic DNA. The CDR3 runs to 14 residues. Germline values: CDR1 SGHDT, CDR2 YYEEEE. The germline V and J ends were trimmed by 4 bases and 0 bases, with 10 bases remaining between them. Study-wide results and limits: Compared with age-matched healthy donors, untreated hematological or solid cancer patients showed higher blood TCR clonality.

This clonotype was obtained from a human donor in good health. The sequenced sample was blood. The chain employs TRBV5-6 and TRBJ1-1; the D is unclear. The DNA for the CDR3 is TGTGCCAGCAGCCTGGGCAGTCTGAACACTGAAGCTTTCTTT. This encodes CASSLGSLNTEAFF.